These 14 T cell receptor beta chains came from one sample sequenced in a study of CD8+ T cells in alopecia areata. The authors extracted RNA and reverse transcribed it into cDNA as the sequencing template. Data came from immunoSEQ multiplex PCR; TCRdb stores just in-frame clones and leaves some out. The table has 160,000 or so clones, about 50% seen once. Material: CD8+ T cells sorted from blood, obtained at week 0. Receptors were obtained from a human donor with alopecia areata.

This clone was counted only a few times. V and J are TRBV29-1 and TRBJ2-3; 9 nucleotides match TRBD1. Germline lookup yields CDR1 SQVTM and CDR2 ANQGSEA. The CDR3 has 14 amino acids. V lost 6 bases to trimming and J lost 5 bases; unmatched junction nucleotides: 9. CDR3 region: CSVKGQGDRDTQYF. CDR3 sequence (DNA): TGCAGCGTAAAGGGACAGGGAGATAGAGATACGCAGTATTTT.

This clone was detected once. The chain links TRBV9 to TRBJ2-3; D remains unclear. Per germline, CDR1 SGDLS and CDR2 YYNGEE. Trimming stripped 2 bases from V and 2 bases from J, with 6 bases between. The CDR3 totals 13 residues. CDR3 in DNA: TGTGCCAGCAGCGTCCTAACCACAGATACGCAGTATTTT. This gives the protein CASSVLTTDTQYF.

V gene TRBV13 combines with J gene TRBJ1-1; D is uncertain. Trimming stripped 5 bases from V and 1 base from J, with 5 bases between. The CDR3 length is 12 residues. From germline, CDR1 is PRHDT and CDR2 FYEKMQ (reference sequence). CDR3: CASSAANTEAFF. DNA for the CDR3: TGTGCCAGCAGCGCAGCGAACACTGAAGCTTTCTTT. The full variable domain, rest sourced from reference TRBV13 and TRBJ1-1, is AAGVIQSPRHLIKEKRETATLKCYPIPRHDTVYWYQQGPGQDPQFLISFYEKMQSDKGSIPDRFSAQQFSDYHSELNMSSLELGDSALYFCASSAANTEAFFGQGTRLTVV.

V is TRBV1 and J is TRBJ2-1; the table's D call, TRBD2, has no DNA check behind it. TRBV1 has pseudogene status. This CDR3 contains 13 residues. CDR3: CTSSQEGQRGRFF. DNA of the CDR3: TGCACCAGCAGCCAAGAGGGCCAGCGGGGGAGGTTCTTC.

The chain combines TRBV30 with TRBJ2-6, with D perhaps matching TRBD1 (7 bases). CDR3 length equals 17 residues. Germline V lookup: CDR1 GTSNPN, CDR2 SVGIG (reference sequence). Trimming pared 5 bases from V and 0 bases from J, leaving 17 bases between. CDR3 bases: TGTGCCTGGCAGAGTGACAGGGACTTCTCTGGGGCCAACGTCCTGACTTTC. It encodes CAWQSDRDFSGANVLTF. Combining the CDR3 with reference TRBV30 and TRBJ2-6 gives the whole variable domain SQTIHQWPATLVQPVGSPLSLECTVEGTSNPNLYWYRQAAGRGLQLLFYSVGIGQISSEVPQNLSASRPQDRQFILSSKKLLLSDSGFYLCAWQSDRDFSGANVLTFGAGSRLTVL.

The gene calls are TRBV9 and TRBJ2-2; D is unclear. The CDR3 totals 13 residues. CDR1 and CDR2 (germline): SGDLS, YYNGEE. Between the trimmed V and J ends, which lost 0 bases and 8 bases, there was a span of 8 bases. The CDR3 DNA follows: TGTGCCAGCAGCGTAGGAGGAAGGGGGGAGCTGTTTTTT. Amino acids: CASSVGGRGELFF.

This clone was detected a few times. The V gene is TRBV10-3, the J gene TRBJ2-3; 7 bases are shared with TRBD1. V was clipped by 5 bases and J by 2 bases; unmatched bases: 7. CDR3 length: 15 residues. Germline assignment: CDR1 ENHRY and CDR2 SYGVKD. In DNA, the CDR3 is TGTGCCATCAGTCCCGGACAGGTGAACACAGATACGCAGTATTTT. This encodes CAISPGQVNTDTQYF.

This clone was seen a few times. The rearrangement uses TRBV6-5 and TRBJ1-1; D uncertain. This CDR3 comprises 11 residues. Germline CDR1 reads MNHEY; CDR2 reads SVGAGI. V lost 6 bases and J 8 bases, leaving 10 bases between the germline ends. The CDR3 loop is CASSTTREAFF. CDR3 coding DNA: TGTGCCAGCAGCACGACTCGAGAAGCTTTCTTT.

The chain uses TRBV29-1 and TRBJ1-2; D gene uncertain. This CDR3 has 11 residues. V lost 5 bases and J 4 bases, leaving 8 bases between the germline ends. The V gene's germline CDR1 is SQVTM and CDR2 ANQGSEA. Here the CDR3 DNA reads TGCAGCGTTCGCGTCCGCTATGGCTACACCTTC. This encodes CSVRVRYGYTF. The full variable domain, in which reference TRBV29-1 and TRBJ1-2 provide the parts outside the CDR3, is SAVISQKPSRDICQRGTSLTIQCQVDSQVTMMFWYRQQPGQSLTLIATANQGSEATYESGFVIDKFPISRPNLTFSTLTVSNMSPEDSSIYLCSVRVRYGYTFGSGTRLTVV.

The chain carries TRBV30 and TRBJ2-3; 9 bases are a match to TRBD1. J lost 0 bases, V lost 3 bases, and 4 bases had no gene match. Per germline, CDR1 GTSNPN and CDR2 SVGIG (reference sequence). There are 15 residues in the CDR3. CDR3: CAWSGTGTSTDTQYF. For the CDR3, the DNA is TGTGCCTGGAGCGGGACAGGGACTAGCACAGATACGCAGTATTTT.

This clone was counted a few times. The rearrangement uses TRBV29-1 and TRBJ2-7, with a tentative D call TRBD2 (5 bases). V was cut by 4 bases and J by 6 bases, with 10 bases left in between. The CDR3 totals 11 residues. CDR1 and CDR2 from the germline V gene are SQVTM and ANQGSEA. The CDR3 protein is CSVAGGREQYF. CDR3 nucleotide sequence: TGCAGCGTTGCGGGCGGGCGCGAGCAGTACTTC.

This chain links TRBV10-3 with TRBJ2-7; no definite D call. Trimming stripped 0 bases from V and 2 bases from J, with 11 bases between. CDR1 ENHRY and CDR2 SYGVKD come from the germline V gene. The CDR3 has 15 amino acids. The CDR3 nucleotides read TGTGCCATCAGTGAGTCGATGACACCAGCCTACGAGCAGTACTTC. It yields the protein CAISESMTPAYEQYF.

This sequence joins TRBV7-8 and TRBJ2-7; TRBD2 matches 13 bases. V lost 4 bases to trimming and J lost 2 bases; unmatched junction nucleotides: 8. CDR3 length equals 17 residues. Germline V CDR1 and CDR2: SGHVS, FQNEAQ. For the CDR3, the DNA is TGTGCCAGCAGCTACGGACTAGCGGGGGTCAATACCTACGAGCAGTACTTC. Protein sequence: CASSYGLAGVNTYEQYF.

The chain is built from TRBV27 and TRBJ1-6, with 9 bases aligning to TRBD1. V was clipped by 7 bases and J by 6 bases; unmatched bases: 1. Germline V gene data show CDR1 as MNHEY and CDR2 as SMNVEV (reference sequence). This CDR3 region has 13 residues. The CDR3 nucleotides are TGTGCCAGCAAGACAGGGGGTAATTCACCCCTCCACTTT. Translation: CASKTGGNSPLHF.